The 17 T cell receptor beta chains given below trace back to one sample, sequenced in a study of ipilimumab plus nivolumab after autologous stem cell transplantation. Using immunoSEQ multiplex PCR, the repertoire was profiled, and TCRdb retains in-frame clones only, with some absent. The table records around 13,000 clones, more than 70% of them present only once. This sample comprised PBMCs, obtained in a trial of ipilimumab plus nivolumab as post-transplant consolidation. These receptors came from a male donor with diffuse large B-cell lymphoma.

Details on this clone: One end of the junction does not line up with germline, which may come from a read error. At the DNA level, this CDR3 is encoded by other sequences in the same sample as well. The chain carries TRBV4-1 and TRBJ1-3, with a tentative D call TRBD1 (6 bases). Germline V gene data show CDR1 as MGHRA and CDR2 as YSYEKL. This CDR3 has 15 residues. Here the CDR3 DNA reads TGCGCCAGTAGCCAAGGGGGGAGCTCTGGAAACACCATATATTTT. As protein: CASSQGGSSGNTIYF.

In the case of this clone: The identical CDR3 is also encoded by other nucleotide sequences in the sample. The chain couples TRBV6-5 to TRBJ1-5, with D maybe TRBD1 (5 bases). CDR3 length: 14 amino acids. The ends were cut back, 6 bases at V and 4 bases at J, with 13 bases in the middle. CDR1 is MNHEY and CDR2 is SVGAGI in the germline V gene. The CDR3 coding sequence is TGTGCCAGCAGCACCGGGACTGTGAATCAGCCCCAGCATTTT. This codes for CASSTGTVNQPQHF.

The V call is TRBV5-5, the J call TRBJ2-7, with D uncertain. CDR1 and CDR2 from the germline V gene are SGHKS and YYEKEE (reference sequence). The V end lost 1 base, the J end lost 6 bases, and 8 bases lay between the germline ends. CDR3 length equals 12 residues. CDR3 bases: TGTGCCAGCAGCTTGTTTGACGGCGAGCAGTACTTC. Translating it yields CASSLFDGEQYF.

This clone occurred once. The V call is TRBV14, the J call TRBJ2-5, with 11 bases lining up with TRBD2. The CDR3 runs 17 residues. After removal of 1 base from V and 5 bases from J, the junction contained 9 bases not matched to a gene. The V gene's germline CDR1 is SGHDN and CDR2 FVKESK. CDR3 nucleotide sequence: TGTGCCAGCAGCCAAGCCCTAGCGGGAGGCCGCGTGGAGACCCAGTACTTC. Translation gives CASSQALAGGRVETQYF.

This chain uses TRBV4-1 with TRBJ2-2, with 7 bases identical to TRBD2. The V gene end was trimmed by 4 bases and the J gene end by 10 bases; junction bases not matched to a gene: 12. The V gene's germline CDR1 is MGHRA and CDR2 YSYEKL. The CDR3 covers 15 residues. The CDR3 reads CASSRGGGATEELFF. DNA for the CDR3: TGCGCCAGCAGCCGCGGGGGAGGGGCGACAGAGGAGCTGTTTTTT.

The CDR3 here is CASKNRDTRDTQYF. CDR3 in DNA: TGTGCCAGCAAAAACCGGGATACAAGGGATACGCAGTATTTT. J is TRBJ2-3 and V is TRBV11-2; possibly TRBD2 for D (5 bases). The CDR3 is 14 amino acids. The ends were cut back, 7 bases at V and 6 bases at J, with 17 bases in the middle. CDR1 and CDR2 (germline): SGHAT, FQNNGV.

This chain connects TRBV11-2 to TRBJ1-2; D uncertain. In germline, CDR1 is SGHAT, CDR2 FQNNGV. V dropped 0 bases and J dropped 6 bases, with 5 bases sitting between them. The CDR3 sequence is 12 residues long. CDR3 sequence: CASSLELDGYTF. CDR3 DNA: TGTGCCAGCAGCTTAGAATTGGATGGCTACACCTTC.

The genes are TRBV6-1 and TRBJ2-1, with 8 bases identical to TRBD2. CDR1 and CDR2 (germline): MNHNS, SASEGT. There are 12 residues in the CDR3. The V and J ends lost 8 bases and 10 bases, in that order; junction bases with no gene match: 7. CDR3 nucleotide sequence: TGTGCCAGCGGAGGACTAGCTCGGGAGCAGTTCTTC. It is translated as CASGGLAREQFF.

V usage is TRBV18 and J usage is TRBJ1-3, with D possibly being TRBD1 (5 bases). Germline V gene data show CDR1 as KGHSH and CDR2 as LQKENI. V lost 3 bases to trimming and J lost 0 bases, with 12 bases between them. This CDR3 has 16 residues. CDR3 region: CASSPLGTVSGNTIYF. The DNA for the CDR3 is TGTGCCAGCTCACCCTTGGGGACGGTCTCTGGAAACACCATATATTTT. The complete variable domain, with remaining parts taken from reference TRBV18 and TRBJ1-3, reads NAGVMQNPRHLVRRRGQEARLRCSPMKGHSHVYWYRQLPEEGLKFMVYLQKENIIDESGMPKERFSAEFPKEGPSILRIQQVVRGDSAAYFCASSPLGTVSGNTIYFGEGSWLTVV.

There are a few counts of this clone. The V call is TRBV5-6, the J call TRBJ1-2; tentative D call: TRBD1 (5 bases). Trimming removed 3 bases at V and 4 bases at J, with 10 bases between. Germline V gives CDR1 SGHDT, CDR2 YYEEEE. This CDR3 has 13 amino acids. The CDR3 sequence is CASSSGQVYGYTF. CDR3 in DNA: TGTGCCAGCAGCTCCGGACAAGTCTATGGCTACACCTTC.

This clone has more than one count but fewer than ten. The rearrangement joins TRBV2 to TRBJ2-1; 8 bases match TRBD2. V trimming: 4 bases; J trimming: 5 bases; junction bases outside the gene matches: 4. Germline CDR1 and CDR2: SNHLY and FYNNEI. The CDR3 totals 14 residues. DNA for the CDR3: TGTGCCAGCAGTGCCCTAGCGGGCCACAATGAGCAGTTCTTC. Translation gives CASSALAGHNEQFF.

The chain recombines TRBV6-5 with TRBJ1-2; unclear D gene. From germline, CDR1 is MNHEY and CDR2 SVGAGI. Trimming took off 6 bases at V and 2 bases at J, with 10 bases between the two ends. The CDR3 loop spans 13 amino acids. The CDR3: CASRVGRNYGYTF. The CDR3 DNA follows: TGTGCCAGCAGAGTCGGACGGAACTATGGCTACACCTTC.

The chain couples TRBV9 to TRBJ2-3; the match to TRBD2 covers 7 bases. The CDR3 spans 16 residues. V lost 0 bases and J lost 2; bases outside the gene matches: 6. CDR1 and CDR2 from the germline V gene are SGDLS and YYNGEE. CDR3 in DNA: TGTGCCAGCAGCGTAGATTCGGCGGGGGACACAGATACGCAGTATTTT. Amino acid sequence: CASSVDSAGDTDTQYF.

The chain links TRBV10-3 to TRBJ2-3; 9 positions match TRBD1. There are 15 residues in the CDR3. Per the germline V gene, CDR1 is ENHRY and CDR2 is SYGVKD. The junction had 10 bases not matched to a gene; V was cut back by 10 bases and J by 2 bases. The CDR3 protein is CATDPGQGHTDTQYF. For the CDR3, the DNA is TGTGCCACCGACCCGGGACAGGGACACACAGATACGCAGTATTTT.

The chain links TRBV5-1 to TRBJ1-4; 10 positions agree with TRBD1. The CDR3 contains 14 residues. Germline V gene data show CDR1 as SGHRS and CDR2 as YFSETQ. V shed 2 bases and J 6 bases; nucleotides not matched to a gene: 1. CDR3 DNA: TGCGCCAGCAGCTTCGGGACAGGGGATGAAAAACTGTTTTTT. Amino acid sequence: CASSFGTGDEKLFF.

This clone was seen more than once but under ten times. The rearrangement uses TRBV19 and TRBJ2-5, with a tentative D call TRBD1 (6 bases). This CDR3 has 13 amino acids. The germline CDR1 and CDR2 sequences are LNHDA and SQIVND (reference sequence). Trimming removed 9 bases at V and 4 bases at J, with 15 bases between. The DNA for the CDR3 is TGTGCCAGCCGAAATACAGGGACAGAGACCCAGTACTTC. It is translated as CASRNTGTETQYF.

The rearrangement links TRBV12-5 to TRBJ2-7, with 7 bases aligning to TRBD1. The CDR3 contains 14 residues. Germline lookup yields CDR1 LGHNT and CDR2 FRNRAP. V gave up 6 bases and J gave up 9 bases; unmatched junction bases: 14. The CDR3 reads CASGPGTAPDGQYF. The CDR3 coding sequence is TGTGCTAGTGGCCCAGGGACAGCCCCAGATGGGCAGTACTTC.